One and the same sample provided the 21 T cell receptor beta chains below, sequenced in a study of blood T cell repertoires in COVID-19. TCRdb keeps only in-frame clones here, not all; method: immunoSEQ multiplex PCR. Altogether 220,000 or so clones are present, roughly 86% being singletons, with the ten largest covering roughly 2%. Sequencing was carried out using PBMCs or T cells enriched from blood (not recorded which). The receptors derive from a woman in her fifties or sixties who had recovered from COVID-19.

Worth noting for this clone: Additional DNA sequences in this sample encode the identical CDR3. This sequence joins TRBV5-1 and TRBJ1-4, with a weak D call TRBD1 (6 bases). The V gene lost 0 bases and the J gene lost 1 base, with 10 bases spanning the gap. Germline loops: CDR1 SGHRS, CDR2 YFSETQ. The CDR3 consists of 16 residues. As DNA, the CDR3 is TGCGCCAGCAGCTTGGAGGGGGGGCGAACTAATGAAAAACTGTTTTTT. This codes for CASSLEGGRTNEKLFF.

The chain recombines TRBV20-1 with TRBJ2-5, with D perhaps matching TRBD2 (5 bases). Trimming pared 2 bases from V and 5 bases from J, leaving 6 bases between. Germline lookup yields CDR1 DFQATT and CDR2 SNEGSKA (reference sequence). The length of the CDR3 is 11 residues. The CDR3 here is CSARTRETQYF. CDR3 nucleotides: TGCAGTGCTAGAACTAGGGAGACCCAGTACTTC.

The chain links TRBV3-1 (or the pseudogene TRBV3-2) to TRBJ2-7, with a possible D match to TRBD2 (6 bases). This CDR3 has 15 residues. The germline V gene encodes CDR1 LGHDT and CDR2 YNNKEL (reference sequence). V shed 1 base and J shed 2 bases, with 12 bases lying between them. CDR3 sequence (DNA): TGTGCCAGCAGCCAAGCCGGGGGTAGTACCTACGAGCAGTACTTC. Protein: CASSQAGGSTYEQYF.

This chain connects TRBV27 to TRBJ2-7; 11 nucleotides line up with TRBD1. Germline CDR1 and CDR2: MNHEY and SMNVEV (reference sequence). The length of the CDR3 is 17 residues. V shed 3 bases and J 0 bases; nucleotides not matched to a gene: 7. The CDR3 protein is CASSFLGQGASSYEQYF. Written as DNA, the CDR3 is TGTGCCAGCAGTTTTTTAGGACAGGGGGCGAGCTCCTACGAGCAGTACTTC.

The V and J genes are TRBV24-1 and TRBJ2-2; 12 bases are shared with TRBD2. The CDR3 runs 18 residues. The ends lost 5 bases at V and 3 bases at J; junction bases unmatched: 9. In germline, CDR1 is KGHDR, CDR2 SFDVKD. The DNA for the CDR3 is TGTGCCACCAGTGCCAGCGGACTAGCGGGGTGGTACACCGGGGAGCTGTTTTTT. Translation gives CATSASGLAGWYTGELFF.

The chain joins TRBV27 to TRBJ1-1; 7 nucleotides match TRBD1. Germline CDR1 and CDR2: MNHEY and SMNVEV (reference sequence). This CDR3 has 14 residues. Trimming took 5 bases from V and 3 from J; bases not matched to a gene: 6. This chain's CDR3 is CASSDRDYYTEAFF. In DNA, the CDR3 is TGTGCCAGCAGTGACAGGGATTACTACACTGAAGCTTTCTTT.

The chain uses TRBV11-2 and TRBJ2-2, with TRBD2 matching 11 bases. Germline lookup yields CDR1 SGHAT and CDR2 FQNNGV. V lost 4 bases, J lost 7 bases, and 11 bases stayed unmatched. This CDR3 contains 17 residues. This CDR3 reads CASSWDLTSGSGGELFF. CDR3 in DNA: TGTGCCAGCAGCTGGGACTTAACTAGCGGGAGTGGCGGGGAGCTGTTTTTT. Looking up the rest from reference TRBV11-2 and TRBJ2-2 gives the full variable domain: EAGVAQSPRYKIIEKRQSVAFWCNPISGHATLYWYQQILGQGPKLLIQFQNNGVVDDSQLPKDRFSAERLKGVDSTLKIQPAKLEDSAVYLCASSWDLTSGSGGELFFGEGSRLTVL.

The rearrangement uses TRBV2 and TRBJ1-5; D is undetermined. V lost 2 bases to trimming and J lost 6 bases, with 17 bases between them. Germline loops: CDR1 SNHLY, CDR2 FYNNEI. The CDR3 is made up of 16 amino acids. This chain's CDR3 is CASSELLPGVGQPQHF. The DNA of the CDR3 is TGTGCCAGCAGTGAATTGTTGCCGGGAGTGGGTCAGCCCCAGCATTTT.

The CDR3 sequence is CASQSKRQGYGYTF. In DNA form, the CDR3 reads TGTGCCAGTCAGTCGAAAAGACAGGGCTATGGCTACACCTTC. V usage is TRBV19 and J usage is TRBJ1-2; 7 bases match TRBD1. The CDR3 is 14 residues long. In germline, CDR1 is LNHDA, CDR2 SQIVND (reference sequence). V lost 8 bases, J lost 4 bases, and 10 bases stayed unmatched.

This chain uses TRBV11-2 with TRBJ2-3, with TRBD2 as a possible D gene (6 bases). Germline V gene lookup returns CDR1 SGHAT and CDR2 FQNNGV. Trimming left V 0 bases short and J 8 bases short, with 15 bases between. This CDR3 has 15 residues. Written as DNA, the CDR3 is TGTGCCAGCAGCTTAGATCGGCGGAGAGCGGGTACGCAGTATTTT. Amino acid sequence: CASSLDRRRAGTQYF.

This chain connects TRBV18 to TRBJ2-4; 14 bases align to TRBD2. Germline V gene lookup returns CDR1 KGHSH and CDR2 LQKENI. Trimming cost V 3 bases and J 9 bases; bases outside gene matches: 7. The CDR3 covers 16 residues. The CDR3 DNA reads TGTGCCAGCTCACCGGGGACTAGCGGGAGTTATGTCATTCAGTACTTC. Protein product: CASSPGTSGSYVIQYF.

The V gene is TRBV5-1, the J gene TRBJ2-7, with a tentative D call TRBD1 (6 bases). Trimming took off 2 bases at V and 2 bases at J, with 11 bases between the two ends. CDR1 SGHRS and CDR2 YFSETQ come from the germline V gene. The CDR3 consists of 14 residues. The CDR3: CASSLRDTAYEQYF. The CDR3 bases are TGCGCCAGCAGCTTACGGGACACTGCCTACGAGCAGTACTTC. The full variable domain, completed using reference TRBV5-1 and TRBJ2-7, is KAGVTQTPRYLIKTRGQQVTLSCSPISGHRSVSWYQQTPGQGLQFLFEYFSETQRNKGNFPGRFSGRQFSNSRSEMNVSTLELGDSALYLCASSLRDTAYEQYFGPGTRLTVT.

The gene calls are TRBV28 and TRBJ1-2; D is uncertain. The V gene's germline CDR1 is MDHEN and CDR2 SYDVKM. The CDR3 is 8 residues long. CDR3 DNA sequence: TGTGCTCTCTATGGCTACACCTTC. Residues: CALYGYTF.

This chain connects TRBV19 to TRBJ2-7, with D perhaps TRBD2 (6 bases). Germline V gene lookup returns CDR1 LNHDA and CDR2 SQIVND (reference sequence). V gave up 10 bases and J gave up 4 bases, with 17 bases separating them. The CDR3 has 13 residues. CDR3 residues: CATYGRGGYEQYF. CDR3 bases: TGTGCCACCTACGGGAGAGGTGGGTACGAGCAGTACTTC. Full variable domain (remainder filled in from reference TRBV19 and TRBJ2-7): DGGITQSPKYLFRKEGQNVTLSCEQNLNHDAMYWYRQDPGQGLRLIYYSQIVNDFQKGDIAEGYSVSREKKESFPLTVTSAQKNPTAFYLCATYGRGGYEQYFGPGTRLTVT.

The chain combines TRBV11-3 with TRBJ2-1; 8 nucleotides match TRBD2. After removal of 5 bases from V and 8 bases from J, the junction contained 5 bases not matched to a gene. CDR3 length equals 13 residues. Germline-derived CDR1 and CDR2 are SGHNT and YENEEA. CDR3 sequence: CASSRGGPDEQFF. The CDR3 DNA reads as TGTGCCAGCAGCCGGGGGGGGCCTGATGAGCAGTTCTTC.

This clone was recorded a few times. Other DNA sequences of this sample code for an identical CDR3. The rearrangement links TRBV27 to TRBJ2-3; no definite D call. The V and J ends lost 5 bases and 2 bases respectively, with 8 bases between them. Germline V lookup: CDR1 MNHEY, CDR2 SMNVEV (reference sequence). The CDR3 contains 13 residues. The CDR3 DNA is TGTGCCAGCAGTCTAATTTACACAGATACGCAGTATTTT. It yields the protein CASSLIYTDTQYF.

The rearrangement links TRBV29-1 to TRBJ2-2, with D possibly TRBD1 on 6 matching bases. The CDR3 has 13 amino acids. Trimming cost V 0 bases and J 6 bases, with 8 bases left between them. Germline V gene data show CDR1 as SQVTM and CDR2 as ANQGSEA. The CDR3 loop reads CSVEDQGSGELFF. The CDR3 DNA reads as TGCAGCGTTGAAGATCAGGGGTCCGGGGAGCTGTTTTTT.

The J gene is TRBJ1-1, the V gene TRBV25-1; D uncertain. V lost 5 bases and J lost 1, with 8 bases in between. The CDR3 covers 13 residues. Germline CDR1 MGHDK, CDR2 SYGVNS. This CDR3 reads CASSKTRNTEAFF. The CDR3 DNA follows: TGTGCCAGCAGTAAGACAAGGAACACTGAAGCTTTCTTT.

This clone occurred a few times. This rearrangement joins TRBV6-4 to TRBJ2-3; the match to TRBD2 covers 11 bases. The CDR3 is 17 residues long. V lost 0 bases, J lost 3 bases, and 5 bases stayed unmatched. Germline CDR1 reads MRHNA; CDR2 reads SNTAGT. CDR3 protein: CASSDSTSGMGTDTQYF. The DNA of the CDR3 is TGTGCCAGCAGTGACTCGACTAGCGGGATGGGGACAGATACGCAGTATTTT.

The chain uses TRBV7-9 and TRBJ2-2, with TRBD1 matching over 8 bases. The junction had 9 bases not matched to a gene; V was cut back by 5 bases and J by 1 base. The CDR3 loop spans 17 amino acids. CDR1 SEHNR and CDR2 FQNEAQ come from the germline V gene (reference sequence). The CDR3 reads CASSHLPGTGNTGELFF. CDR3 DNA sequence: TGTGCCAGCAGCCACCTGCCCGGGACAGGGAACACCGGGGAGCTGTTTTTT.

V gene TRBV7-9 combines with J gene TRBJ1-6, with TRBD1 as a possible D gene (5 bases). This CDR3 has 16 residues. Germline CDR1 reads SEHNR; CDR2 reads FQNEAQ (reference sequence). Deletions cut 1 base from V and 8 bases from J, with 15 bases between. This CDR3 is CASSLGAGILDSPLHF. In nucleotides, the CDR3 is TGTGCCAGCAGCTTAGGGGCAGGGATTCTGGATTCACCCCTCCACTTT.